This entry concerns a single TCR beta chain. TCRdb's copy holds only in-frame clones and misses some; the assay was immunoSEQ multiplex PCR. The data show approximately 220,000 clones, about 93% seen once. Germline V gene lookup returns CDR1 LNHNV and CDR2 YYDKDF (reference sequence). The V end was cut by 8 bases, the J end by 3 bases, with 17 bases between. This CDR3 has 15 residues. This entry is derived from a study of T cell responses to AZD1222 COVID-19 vaccine. This clonotype was obtained from an adult in good health. The chain has TRBV15 and TRBJ2-1; D possibly corresponds to TRBD2 (5 bases). This sample comprised peripheral blood, obtained on day 0 of MenACWY control vaccination. Here the CDR3 reads CATRLGTGIYNEQFF. The CDR3 nucleotides read TGTGCCACCCGCCTGGGAACGGGGATCTACAATGAGCAGTTCTTC.